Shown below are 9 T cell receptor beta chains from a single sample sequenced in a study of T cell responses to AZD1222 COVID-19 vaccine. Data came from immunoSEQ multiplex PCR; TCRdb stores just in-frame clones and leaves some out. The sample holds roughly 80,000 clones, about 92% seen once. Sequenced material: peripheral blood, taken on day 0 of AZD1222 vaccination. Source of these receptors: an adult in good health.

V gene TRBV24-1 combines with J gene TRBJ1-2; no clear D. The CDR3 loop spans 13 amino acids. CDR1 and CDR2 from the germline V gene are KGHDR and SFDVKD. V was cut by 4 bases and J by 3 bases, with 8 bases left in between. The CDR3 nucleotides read TGTGCCACCAGTGACCTTGGGGACTATGGCTACACCTTC. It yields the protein CATSDLGDYGYTF.

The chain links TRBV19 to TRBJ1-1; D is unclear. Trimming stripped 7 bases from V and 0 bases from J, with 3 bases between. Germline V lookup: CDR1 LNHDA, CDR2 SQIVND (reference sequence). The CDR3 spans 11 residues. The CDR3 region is CASMVNTEAFF. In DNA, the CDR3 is TGTGCCAGTATGGTGAACACTGAAGCTTTCTTT.

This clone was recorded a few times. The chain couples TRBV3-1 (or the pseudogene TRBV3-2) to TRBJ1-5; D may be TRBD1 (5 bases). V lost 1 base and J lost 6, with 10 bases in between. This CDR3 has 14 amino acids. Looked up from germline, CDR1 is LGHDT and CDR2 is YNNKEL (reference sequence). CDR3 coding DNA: TGTGCCAGCAGCCAAGGGGGGGTGGCTCAGCCCCAGCATTTT. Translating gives CASSQGGVAQPQHF.

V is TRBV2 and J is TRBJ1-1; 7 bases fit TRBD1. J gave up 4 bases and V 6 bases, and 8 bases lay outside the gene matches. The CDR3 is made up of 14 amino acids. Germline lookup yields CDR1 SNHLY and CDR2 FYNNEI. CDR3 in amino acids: CASRRQGRSTEAFF. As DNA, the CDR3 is TGTGCCAGCAGACGACAGGGTAGGAGCACTGAAGCTTTCTTT.

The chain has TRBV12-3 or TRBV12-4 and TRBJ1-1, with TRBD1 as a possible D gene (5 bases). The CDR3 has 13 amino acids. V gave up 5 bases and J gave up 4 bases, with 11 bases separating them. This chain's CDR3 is CASSLQGSTEAFF. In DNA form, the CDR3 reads TGTGCCAGCAGTCTTCAGGGATCCACTGAAGCTTTCTTT.

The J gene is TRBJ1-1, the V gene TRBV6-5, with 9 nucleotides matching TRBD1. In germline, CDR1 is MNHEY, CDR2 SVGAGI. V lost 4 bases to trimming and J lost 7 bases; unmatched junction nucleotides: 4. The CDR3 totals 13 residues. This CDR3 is CASSLPGQGEAFF. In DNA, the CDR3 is TGTGCCAGCAGTTTACCGGGACAGGGTGAAGCTTTCTTT.

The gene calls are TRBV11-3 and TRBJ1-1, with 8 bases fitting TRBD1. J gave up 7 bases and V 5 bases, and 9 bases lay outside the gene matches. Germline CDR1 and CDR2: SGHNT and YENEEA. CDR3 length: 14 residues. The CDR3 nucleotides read TGTGCCAGCAGCCCTGGGACAGGTTTGGGTGAAGCTTTCTTT. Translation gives CASSPGTGLGEAFF.

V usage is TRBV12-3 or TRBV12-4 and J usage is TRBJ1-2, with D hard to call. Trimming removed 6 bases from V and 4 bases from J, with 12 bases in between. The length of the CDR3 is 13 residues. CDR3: CASSPQRRYGYTF. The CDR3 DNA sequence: TGTGCCAGCAGCCCCCAGCGGCGCTATGGCTACACCTTC.

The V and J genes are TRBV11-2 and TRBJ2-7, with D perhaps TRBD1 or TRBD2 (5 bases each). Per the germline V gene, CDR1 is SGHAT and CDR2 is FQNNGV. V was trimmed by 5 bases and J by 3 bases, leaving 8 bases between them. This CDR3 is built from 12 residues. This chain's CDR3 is CASSRDGYEQYF. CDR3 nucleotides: TGTGCCAGCAGCAGGGACGGCTACGAGCAGTACTTC.